The rows below give T cell receptor beta chains drawn from one sample of a study of blood T cell repertoires in COVID-19. The assay was immunoSEQ multiplex PCR, and TCRdb's table has in-frame clones only and misses some. The sample has 250,000 or so clones; around 86% are singletons. Sequenced: peripheral blood. These receptors all come from a woman in her 40s who had recovered from COVID-19. Each CDR3 is given with its conserved first and last residue. The D gene is left open where the match is weak. Expanded clones get a size class; other rows say once, few or many, or leave the size out.

cdr3_length: 13
d_call: NA
v_call: TRBV28
clone_size: NA
j_call: TRBJ1-2
cdr3_aa: CASRQIANYGYTF
cdr3_nt: TGTGCCAGCCGACAAATAGCTAACTATGGCTACACCTTC

cdr3_length: 13
d_call: TRBD1
v_call: TRBV12-3/TRBV12-4
clone_size: NA
j_call: TRBJ2-7
cdr3_aa: CASREGTAYEQYF
cdr3_nt: TGTGCCAGCAGAGAGGGGACAGCCTACGAGCAGTACTTC

cdr3_length: 15
d_call: TRBD1
v_call: TRBV3-1/TRBV3-2
clone_size: NA
j_call: TRBJ2-7
cdr3_aa: CASSQDLTGAYEQYF
cdr3_nt: TGTGCCAGCAGCCAAGATCTGACAGGGGCTTACGAGCAGTACTTC

cdr3_length: 14
d_call: NA
v_call: TRBV6-6
clone_size: NA
j_call: TRBJ2-3
cdr3_aa: CASSFASSGDTQYF
cdr3_nt: TGTGCCAGCAGTTTCGCTAGCAGTGGGGATACGCAGTATTTT

cdr3_length: 11
d_call: TRBD1
v_call: TRBV29-1
clone_size: NA
j_call: TRBJ1-1
cdr3_aa: CSGGRGPEAFF
cdr3_nt: TGCAGCGGGGGGAGGGGGCCTGAAGCTTTCTTT

cdr3_length: 13
d_call: NA
v_call: TRBV11-2
clone_size: NA
j_call: TRBJ1-5
cdr3_aa: CASSPRGNQPQHF
cdr3_nt: TGTGCCAGCAGCCCCCGGGGGAATCAGCCCCAGCATTTT

cdr3_length: 16
d_call: TRBD1
v_call: TRBV2
clone_size: NA
j_call: TRBJ2-2
cdr3_aa: CASSPQGGLNTGELFF
cdr3_nt: TGTGCCAGCAGCCCACAGGGGGGATTGAACACCGGGGAGCTGTTTTTT

cdr3_length: 14
d_call: NA
v_call: TRBV5-1
clone_size: once
j_call: TRBJ2-7
cdr3_aa: CASSATTSYSEQYF
cdr3_nt: TGCGCCAGCAGCGCCACTACTAGCTATAGCGAGCAGTACTTC

cdr3_length: 15
d_call: TRBD1
v_call: TRBV6-5
clone_size: NA
j_call: TRBJ2-5
cdr3_aa: CASSLGQGARETQYF
cdr3_nt: TGTGCCAGCAGCCTCGGTCAGGGGGCGCGGGAGACCCAGTACTTC

cdr3_length: 14
d_call: TRBD2
v_call: TRBV30
clone_size: NA
j_call: TRBJ2-1
cdr3_aa: CAWSVGTTYNEQFF
cdr3_nt: TGTGCCTGGAGTGTAGGGACTACGTACAATGAGCAGTTCTTC

cdr3_length: 17
d_call: NA
v_call: TRBV7-8
clone_size: NA
j_call: TRBJ2-7
cdr3_aa: CASSLGSGLQPTYEQYF
cdr3_nt: TGTGCCAGCAGCTTAGGGTCGGGACTGCAGCCCACCTACGAGCAGTACTTC

cdr3_length: 12
d_call: NA
v_call: TRBV29-1
clone_size: NA
j_call: TRBJ1-2
cdr3_aa: CSGRTENYGYTF
cdr3_nt: TGCAGCGGGCGGACAGAGAACTATGGCTACACCTTC

cdr3_length: 12
d_call: NA
v_call: TRBV29-1
clone_size: NA
j_call: TRBJ2-5
cdr3_aa: CSVGAAEETQYF
cdr3_nt: TGCAGCGTTGGGGCAGCTGAAGAGACCCAGTACTTC

cdr3_length: 14
d_call: TRBD2
v_call: TRBV18
clone_size: NA
j_call: TRBJ2-3
cdr3_aa: CASSPTSGTDTQYF
cdr3_nt: TGTGCCAGCTCACCAACTAGCGGGACAGATACGCAGTATTTT

cdr3_length: 14
d_call: NA
v_call: TRBV5-1
clone_size: NA
j_call: TRBJ2-1
cdr3_aa: CASSLEGSYNEQFF
cdr3_nt: TGCGCCAGCAGCTTAGAGGGTTCCTACAATGAGCAGTTCTTC

cdr3_length: 14
d_call: TRBD2
v_call: TRBV3-1/TRBV3-2
clone_size: NA
j_call: TRBJ2-3
cdr3_aa: CASSQKTSVDTQYF
cdr3_nt: TGTGCCAGCAGCCAAAAGACTAGCGTGGATACGCAGTATTTT

cdr3_length: 16
d_call: TRBD1
v_call: TRBV18
clone_size: once
j_call: TRBJ1-2
cdr3_aa: CASSPGQTEAGYGYTF
cdr3_nt: TGTGCCAGCTCACCGGGACAGACGGAGGCCGGCTATGGCTACACCTTC

cdr3_length: 13
d_call: NA
v_call: TRBV5-5
clone_size: NA
j_call: TRBJ1-1
cdr3_aa: CASSLGQAREAFF
cdr3_nt: TGTGCCAGCAGCTTGGGACAGGCCCGTGAAGCTTTCTTT

cdr3_length: 14
d_call: NA
v_call: TRBV11-3
clone_size: NA
j_call: TRBJ2-7
cdr3_aa: CASSLVGGSYEQYF
cdr3_nt: TGTGCCAGCAGCTTAGTTGGCGGCTCCTACGAGCAGTACTTC

cdr3_length: 13
d_call: NA
v_call: TRBV3-1/TRBV3-2
clone_size: NA
j_call: TRBJ2-3
cdr3_aa: CASSQFVVDTQYF
cdr3_nt: TGTGCCAGCAGCCAATTCGTCGTTGATACGCAGTATTTT

cdr3_length: 15
d_call: TRBD1
v_call: TRBV11-2
clone_size: few
j_call: TRBJ2-7
cdr3_aa: CASSSQGTGLYEQYF
cdr3_nt: TGTGCCAGCAGCTCCCAGGGGACAGGACTCTACGAGCAGTACTTC

cdr3_length: 13
d_call: NA
v_call: TRBV6-6
clone_size: NA
j_call: TRBJ1-1
cdr3_aa: CASRPQGRTEAFF
cdr3_nt: TGTGCCAGCAGACCCCAGGGCCGCACTGAAGCTTTCTTT

cdr3_length: 13
d_call: NA
v_call: TRBV2
clone_size: NA
j_call: TRBJ2-3
cdr3_aa: CASSEYRGDTQYF
cdr3_nt: TGTGCCAGCAGTGAATACCGGGGGGATACGCAGTATTTT

cdr3_length: 16
d_call: TRBD2
v_call: TRBV4-2
clone_size: NA
j_call: TRBJ2-3
cdr3_aa: CASSQELAGVGDTQYF
cdr3_nt: TGTGCCAGCAGCCAAGAACTAGCGGGAGTCGGGGATACGCAGTATTTT

cdr3_length: 12
d_call: NA
v_call: TRBV10-3
clone_size: NA
j_call: TRBJ2-7
cdr3_aa: CATTGQPYEQYF
cdr3_nt: TGTGCCACGACAGGCCAGCCCTACGAGCAGTACTTC

cdr3_length: 14
d_call: TRBD1
v_call: TRBV6-5
clone_size: NA
j_call: TRBJ2-2
cdr3_aa: CASRQGTNTGELFF
cdr3_nt: TGTGCCAGTCGACAGGGGACGAACACCGGGGAGCTGTTTTTT

cdr3_length: 15
d_call: NA
v_call: TRBV19
clone_size: NA
j_call: TRBJ2-7
cdr3_aa: CASSTASGLPYEQYF
cdr3_nt: TGTGCCAGTAGTACCGCCTCGGGACTCCCGTACGAGCAGTACTTC

cdr3_length: 13
d_call: TRBD2
v_call: TRBV7-8
clone_size: NA
j_call: TRBJ2-7
cdr3_aa: CASSLRGVGEQYF
cdr3_nt: TGTGCCAGCAGCTTACGGGGGGTGGGCGAGCAGTACTTC

cdr3_length: 14
d_call: TRBD1
v_call: TRBV5-4
clone_size: NA
j_call: TRBJ1-1
cdr3_aa: CASSLTGLRTEAFF
cdr3_nt: TGTGCCAGCAGTCTGACAGGGTTGCGTACTGAAGCTTTCTTT

cdr3_length: 15
d_call: TRBD2
v_call: TRBV11-3
clone_size: NA
j_call: TRBJ2-3
cdr3_aa: CASSPLAVSTDTQYF
cdr3_nt: TGTGCCAGCAGCCCCCTAGCGGTTAGCACAGATACGCAGTATTTT

cdr3_length: 16
d_call: NA
v_call: TRBV10-1
clone_size: NA
j_call: TRBJ2-7
cdr3_aa: CASVEPWTLTPYEQYF
cdr3_nt: TGCGCCAGTGTGGAACCCTGGACATTAACTCCCTACGAGCAGTACTTC

cdr3_length: 14
d_call: NA
v_call: TRBV5-4
clone_size: NA
j_call: TRBJ1-1
cdr3_aa: CASSTAGTRTEAFF
cdr3_nt: TGTGCCAGCAGCACCGCAGGCACCCGCACTGAAGCTTTCTTT

cdr3_length: 14
d_call: TRBD1
v_call: TRBV29-1
clone_size: NA
j_call: TRBJ1-2
cdr3_aa: CSVAGQGGNGGYTF
cdr3_nt: TGCAGCGTTGCCGGACAGGGGGGGAATGGTGGCTACACCTTC

cdr3_length: 12
d_call: TRBD1
v_call: TRBV10-1
clone_size: NA
j_call: TRBJ2-5
cdr3_aa: CARKGGGETQYF
cdr3_nt: TGCGCCAGGAAAGGGGGCGGAGAGACCCAGTACTTC

cdr3_length: 14
d_call: TRBD1
v_call: TRBV5-1
clone_size: NA
j_call: TRBJ2-7
cdr3_aa: CASSFGTGGNEQYF
cdr3_nt: TGCGCCAGCAGCTTCGGGACAGGGGGCAACGAGCAGTACTTC

cdr3_length: 15
d_call: NA
v_call: TRBV2
clone_size: NA
j_call: TRBJ2-6
cdr3_aa: CASSEGAPGANVLTF
cdr3_nt: TGTGCCAGCAGTGAGGGGGCGCCCGGGGCCAACGTCCTGACTTTC

cdr3_length: 17
d_call: NA
v_call: TRBV21-1
clone_size: NA
j_call: TRBJ2-7
cdr3_aa: CASSIPGLAGSSYEQYF
cdr3_nt: TGTGCCAGCAGCATCCCGGGACTAGCGGGAAGCTCCTACGAGCAGTACTTC

cdr3_length: 17
d_call: TRBD2
v_call: TRBV11-2
clone_size: NA
j_call: TRBJ2-7
cdr3_aa: CASSSTFSGSPTYEQYF
cdr3_nt: TGTGCCAGCAGCTCGACCTTTAGCGGGAGTCCCACCTACGAGCAGTACTTC

cdr3_length: 15
d_call: NA
v_call: TRBV12-5
clone_size: NA
j_call: TRBJ2-3
cdr3_aa: CASGLAGDGVVTQYF
cdr3_nt: TGTGCTAGTGGTTTGGCAGGGGACGGTGTGGTTACGCAGTATTTT